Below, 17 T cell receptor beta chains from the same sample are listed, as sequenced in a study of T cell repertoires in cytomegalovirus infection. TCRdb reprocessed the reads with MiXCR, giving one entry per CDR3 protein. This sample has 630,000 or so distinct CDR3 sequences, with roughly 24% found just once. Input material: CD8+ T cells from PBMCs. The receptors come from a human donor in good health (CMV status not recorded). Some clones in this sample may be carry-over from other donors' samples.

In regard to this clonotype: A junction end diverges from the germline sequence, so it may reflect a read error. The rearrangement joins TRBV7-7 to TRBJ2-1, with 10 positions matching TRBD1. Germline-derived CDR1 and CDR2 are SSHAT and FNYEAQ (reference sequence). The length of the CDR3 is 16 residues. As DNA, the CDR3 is TGTGCTAGCATCCACCCCCGGGACAGGGGAAAAGAAGAGCAGTTCTTC. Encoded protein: CASIHPRDRGKEEQFF.

The CDR3 here is CASSQDSQRGVYNEQFF. CDR3 DNA: TGCGCCAGCAGCCAAGATAGCCAGCGGGGGGTTTACAATGAGCAGTTCTTC. This chain links TRBV4-1 with TRBJ2-1; 9 bases are a match to TRBD2. Losses at the gene ends were 0 bases for V and 4 bases for J; bases not matched to a gene: 7. The CDR3 is 17 amino acids. From germline, CDR1 is MGHRA and CDR2 YSYEKL.

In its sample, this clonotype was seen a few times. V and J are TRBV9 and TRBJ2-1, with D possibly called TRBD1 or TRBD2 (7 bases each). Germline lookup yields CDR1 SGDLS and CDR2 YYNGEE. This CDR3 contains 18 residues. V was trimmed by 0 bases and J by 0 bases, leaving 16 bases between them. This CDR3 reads CASSVGQGGTSSYNEQFF. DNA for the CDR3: TGTGCCAGCAGCGTAGGTCAGGGGGGGACCTCCTCCTACAATGAGCAGTTCTTC. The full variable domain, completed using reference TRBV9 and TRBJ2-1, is DSGVTQTPKHLITATGQRVTLRCSPRSGDLSVYWYQQSLDQGLQFLIQYYNGEERAKGNILERFSAQQFPDLHSELNLSSLELGDSALYFCASSVGQGGTSSYNEQFFGPGTRLTVL.

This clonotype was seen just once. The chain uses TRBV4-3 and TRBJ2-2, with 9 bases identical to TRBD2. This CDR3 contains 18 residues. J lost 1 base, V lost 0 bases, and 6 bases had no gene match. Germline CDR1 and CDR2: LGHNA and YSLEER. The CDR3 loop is CASSQEGGGAGNTGELFF. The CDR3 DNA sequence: TGCGCCAGCAGCCAAGAAGGCGGGGGGGCGGGGAACACCGGGGAGCTGTTTTTT.

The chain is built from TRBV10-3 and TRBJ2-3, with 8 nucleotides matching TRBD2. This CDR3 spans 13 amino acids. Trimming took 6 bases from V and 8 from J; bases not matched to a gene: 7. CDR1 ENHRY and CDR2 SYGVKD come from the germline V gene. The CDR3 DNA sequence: TGTGCCATCAGGGCCGGGGGGGACGGTACGCAGTATTTT. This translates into CAIRAGGDGTQYF.

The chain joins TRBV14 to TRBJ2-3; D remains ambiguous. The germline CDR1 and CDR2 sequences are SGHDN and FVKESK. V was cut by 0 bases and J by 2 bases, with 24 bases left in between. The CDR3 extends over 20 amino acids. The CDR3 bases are TGTGCCAGCAGCCAAGATTGGCAGCTCTCGGCCCCCACCGACACAGATACGCAGTATTTT. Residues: CASSQDWQLSAPTDTDTQYF.

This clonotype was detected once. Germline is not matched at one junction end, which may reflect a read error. The CDR3 bases are TGTTCCAGCACCTGGGGGCGGGATGAGGGGCCCGGGGAGCTGTTTTTT. Its protein product is CSSTWGRDEGPGELFF. The chain couples TRBV2 to TRBJ2-2; D is possibly TRBD1 or TRBD2 (6 bases each). CDR1 and CDR2 (germline): SNHLY, FYNNEI. This CDR3 is built from 16 residues. The full variable domain, completed using reference TRBV2 and TRBJ2-2, is EPEVTQTPSHQVTQMGQEVILRCVPISNHLYFYWYRQILGQKVEFLVSFYNNEISEKSEIFDDQFSVERPDGSNFTLKIRSTKLEDSAMYFCSSTWGRDEGPGELFFGEGSRLTVL.

The CDR3 DNA reads as TGCGCCAGCAGCCAAGAATCCGAAAACATTCAGTACTTC. It is translated as CASSQESENIQYF. The V call is TRBV4-1, the J call TRBJ2-4; D not certain. Between the trimmed V and J ends, which lost 0 bases and 5 bases, there was a span of 5 bases. This CDR3 region has 13 residues. The germline V gene has CDR1 MGHRA and CDR2 YSYEKL.

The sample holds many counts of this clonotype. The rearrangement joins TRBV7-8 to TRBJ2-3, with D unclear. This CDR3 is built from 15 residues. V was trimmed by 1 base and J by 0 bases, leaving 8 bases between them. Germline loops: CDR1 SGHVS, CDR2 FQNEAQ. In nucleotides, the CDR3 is TGTGCCAGCAGCTTAGAAGAAAGTAGCACAGATACGCAGTATTTT. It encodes CASSLEESSTDTQYF.

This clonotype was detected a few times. Here the CDR3 DNA reads TGCAGCGTTGAAGACCTAGGGTACCCCTATGGCTACACCTTC. It codes for CSVEDLGYPYGYTF. This chain uses TRBV29-1 with TRBJ1-2; unclear D gene. Per the germline V gene, CDR1 is SQVTM and CDR2 is ANQGSEA. CDR3 length equals 14 residues. Trimming shortened V by 0 bases and J by 4 bases, and 12 bases separated the two germline ends.

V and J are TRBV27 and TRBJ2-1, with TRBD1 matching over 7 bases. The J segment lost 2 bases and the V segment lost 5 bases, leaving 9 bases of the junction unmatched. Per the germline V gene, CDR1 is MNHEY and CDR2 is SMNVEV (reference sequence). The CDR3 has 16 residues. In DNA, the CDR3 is TGTGCCAGCAGTAAAGCGGACAGGAGGACCTACAATGAGCAGTTCTTC. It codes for CASSKADRRTYNEQFF.

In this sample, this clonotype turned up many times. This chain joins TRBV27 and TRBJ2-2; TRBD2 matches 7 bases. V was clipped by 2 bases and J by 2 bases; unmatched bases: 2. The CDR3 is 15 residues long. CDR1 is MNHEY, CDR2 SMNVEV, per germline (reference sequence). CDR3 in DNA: TGTGCCAGCAGTTTAGGCGGGGGAAACACCGGGGAGCTGTTTTTT. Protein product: CASSLGGGNTGELFF.

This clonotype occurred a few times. The CDR3: CASSQTLDGYSNQPQHF. In nucleotides, the CDR3 is TGTGCCAGCAGCCAGACCCTGGACGGATATAGCAATCAGCCCCAGCATTTT. The gene calls are TRBV7-9 and TRBJ1-5; no clear D. This CDR3 is 17 amino acids long. CDR1 is SEHNR and CDR2 is FQNEAQ in the germline V gene (reference sequence). V gave up 5 bases and J gave up 0 bases, with 17 bases separating them.

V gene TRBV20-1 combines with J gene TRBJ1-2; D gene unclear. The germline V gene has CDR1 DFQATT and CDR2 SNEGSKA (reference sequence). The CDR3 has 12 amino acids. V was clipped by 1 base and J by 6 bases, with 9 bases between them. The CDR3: CSARGGKHGYTF. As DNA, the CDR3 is TGCAGTGCTAGAGGCGGGAAACATGGCTACACCTTC.

The CDR3 sequence is CASSLGRRQGFGYTF. The CDR3 DNA follows: TGTGCCAGCAGCTTAGGCCGGAGACAGGGATTTGGCTACACCTTC. The chain combines TRBV13 with TRBJ1-2; TRBD1 aligns across 7 bases. The J segment lost 7 bases and the V segment lost 0 bases, leaving 8 bases of the junction unmatched. CDR1 is PRHDT, CDR2 FYEKMQ, per germline (reference sequence). The CDR3 consists of 15 residues.

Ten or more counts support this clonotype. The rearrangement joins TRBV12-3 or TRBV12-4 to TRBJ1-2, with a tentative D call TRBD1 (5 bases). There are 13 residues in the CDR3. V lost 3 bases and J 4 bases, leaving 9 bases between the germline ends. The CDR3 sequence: CASSLGVTYGYTF. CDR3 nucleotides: TGTGCCAGCAGTTTGGGGGTCACCTATGGCTACACCTTC.

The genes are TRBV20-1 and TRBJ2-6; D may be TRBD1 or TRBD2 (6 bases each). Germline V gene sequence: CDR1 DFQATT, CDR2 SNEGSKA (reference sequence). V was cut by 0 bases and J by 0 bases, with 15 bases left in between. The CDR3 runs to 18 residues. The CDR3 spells CSARDGGASDSGANVLTF. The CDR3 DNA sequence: TGCAGTGCTAGAGACGGGGGCGCCTCCGACTCTGGGGCCAACGTCCTGACTTTC.